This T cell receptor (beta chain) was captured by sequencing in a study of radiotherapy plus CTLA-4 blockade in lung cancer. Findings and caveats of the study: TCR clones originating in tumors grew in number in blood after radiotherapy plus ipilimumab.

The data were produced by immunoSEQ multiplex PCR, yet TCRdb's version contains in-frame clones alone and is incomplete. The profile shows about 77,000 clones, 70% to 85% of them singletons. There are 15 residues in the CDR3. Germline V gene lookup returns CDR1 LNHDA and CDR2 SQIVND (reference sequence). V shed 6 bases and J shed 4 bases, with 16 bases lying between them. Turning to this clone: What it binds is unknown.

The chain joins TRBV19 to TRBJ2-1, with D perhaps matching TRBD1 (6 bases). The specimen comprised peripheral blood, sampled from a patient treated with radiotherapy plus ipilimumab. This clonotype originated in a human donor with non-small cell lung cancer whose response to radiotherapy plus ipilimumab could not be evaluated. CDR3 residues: CASRKDSLLYNEQFF. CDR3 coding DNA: TGTGCCAGTAGAAAGGACAGCCTGTTATACAATGAGCAGTTCTTC.